What follows is one T cell receptor beta chain and its context. All included Susac syndrome patients satisfied recently defined diagnostic criteria for definite or probable disease. This sample stems from a study of CD8 T cells in Susac syndrome. At the level of the study: Treatment status at blood draw for the Susac syndrome patients was therapy-naive, corticosteroids, or intravenous immunoglobulin alone.

RNA totalling about 0.5 to 1 ug underwent reverse transcription with random hexamers. With immunoSEQ multiplex PCR, TCR beta CDR3 was amplified across 54 Vbeta and 13 Jbeta. TCRdb redid the calling of the immunoSEQ multiplex PCR reads with MiXCR, one entry per CDR3 protein. The data show tens of thousands of distinct CDR3 sequences, with roughly 93% seen just once and roughly 0.15% held by the top ten. Trimming removed 4 bases from V and 3 bases from J, with 10 bases in between. Germline CDR1 reads LNHDA; CDR2 reads SQIVND (reference sequence). CDR3 length: 14 residues. The TCR was taken from a human donor with Susac syndrome. The sample comprised CD4+ T cells from PBMCs. The chain employs TRBV19 and TRBJ2-4; tentative D call: TRBD1 (7 bases). The CDR3 sequence is CASSRRDSKNIQYF. CDR3 DNA sequence: TGTGCCAGTAGTAGGCGGGACAGCAAAAACATTCAGTACTTC.